A single sample is the source of the 15 T cell receptor beta chains below, sequenced in a study of spatial heterogeneity in lung cancer. This sample's time point: blood at routine non-recurrence follow-up after resection. MiXCR, applied by TCRdb to the 5' RACE reads, yields one record per CDR3 protein. The sample has around 100,000 distinct CDR3 sequences, 10% to 11% seen once. This sample comprised PBMCs, obtained at follow-up. The origin of the receptors is a female donor with early-stage non-small cell lung cancer.

This clonotype was seen a handful of times. This chain links TRBV4-2 with TRBJ2-7; 8 nucleotides align to TRBD2. V was clipped by 3 bases and J by 2 bases; unmatched bases: 3. The CDR3 loop spans 14 amino acids. Germline V lookup: CDR1 LGHNA, CDR2 YNFKEQ. The CDR3, as DNA: TGTGCCAGCAGCCAGACTAGCGAAGCCTACGAGCAGTACTTC. Translation gives CASSQTSEAYEQYF.

This clonotype was counted between two and nine times. V gene TRBV11-2 combines with J gene TRBJ2-4, with D maybe TRBD2 (6 bases). CDR3 length: 13 residues. The germline CDR1 and CDR2 sequences are SGHAT and FQNNGV. V gave up 1 base and J gave up 10 bases, with 11 bases separating them. The CDR3 nucleotides read TGTGCCAGCAGCTTAGGAGGACTAAGAATTCAGTACTTC. This sequence encodes CASSLGGLRIQYF.

This clonotype has a handful of counts. V usage is TRBV29-1 and J usage is TRBJ1-1; TRBD1 might be the D (5 bases). V was cut by 3 bases and J by 1 base, with 15 bases left in between. Germline V gene data show CDR1 as SQVTM and CDR2 as ANQGSEA. This CDR3 contains 15 residues. The CDR3 sequence: CSVDLSGRRNTEAFF. The DNA of the CDR3 is TGCAGCGTTGATTTGTCAGGGAGACGGAACACTGAAGCTTTCTTT. The full variable domain, in which reference TRBV29-1 and TRBJ1-1 provide the parts outside the CDR3, is SAVISQKPSRDICQRGTSLTIQCQVDSQVTMMFWYRQQPGQSLTLIATANQGSEATYESGFVIDKFPISRPNLTFSTLTVSNMSPEDSSIYLCSVDLSGRRNTEAFFGQGTRLTVV.

The chain couples TRBV20-1 to TRBJ1-5, with 9 bases that match TRBD1. V lost 0 bases to trimming and J lost 2 bases; unmatched junction nucleotides: 2. Germline lookup yields CDR1 DFQATT and CDR2 SNEGSKA (reference sequence). This CDR3 is 15 amino acids long. CDR3 region: CSAREDRGGNQPQHF. CDR3 DNA: TGCAGTGCTAGAGAGGACAGGGGTGGCAATCAGCCCCAGCATTTT.

This clonotype turned up a few times. This chain links TRBV6-1 with TRBJ2-7, with 9 bases aligning to TRBD1. CDR3 length equals 16 residues. With V trimmed by 5 bases and J by 4 bases, 12 bases remained unmatched. Germline CDR1 MNHNS, CDR2 SASEGT. CDR3 DNA sequence: TGTGCCAGCAGTATACGCGCCGGGACAGGGAAGTACGAGCAGTACTTC. As protein: CASSIRAGTGKYEQYF.

The J gene is TRBJ2-7, the V gene TRBV20-1; 10 bases line up with TRBD2. The CDR3 runs 12 residues. V lost 8 bases, J lost 4 bases, and 5 bases stayed unmatched. Germline CDR1 DFQATT, CDR2 SNEGSKA (reference sequence). The CDR3 loop reads CSLAGDRYEQYF. The CDR3 DNA reads TGCAGTCTAGCGGGAGATAGGTACGAGCAGTACTTC.

This clonotype has more than one count but fewer than ten. This chain uses TRBV7-9 with TRBJ1-4, with 7 bases identical to TRBD1. Germline CDR1 SEHNR, CDR2 FQNEAQ (reference sequence). The CDR3 length is 14 residues. Germline trimming cut 5 bases from V and 7 bases from J; bases unmatched to any gene: 7. CDR3 sequence: CASSRTGVSEKLFF. CDR3 DNA: TGTGCCAGCAGCCGGACAGGCGTTAGTGAAAAACTGTTTTTT. Based on the CDR3 plus reference TRBV7-9 and TRBJ1-4, the full variable domain is DTGVSQNPRHKITKRGQNVTFRCDPISEHNRLYWYRQTLGQGPEFLTYFQNEAQLEKSRLLSDRFSAERPKGSFSTLEIQRTEQGDSAMYLCASSRTGVSEKLFFGSGTQLSVL.

This chain uses TRBV29-1 with TRBJ2-5, with TRBD2 matching over 11 bases. The CDR3 extends over 13 amino acids. CDR1 and CDR2 (germline): SQVTM, ANQGSEA. The trim removed 7 bases at V and 6 bases at J, leaving 7 bases unmatched. The CDR3 reads CSASWTSGQTQYF. CDR3 coding DNA: TGCAGCGCGAGCTGGACTAGCGGGCAGACCCAGTACTTC.

This clonotype was counted at least ten times. The chain is built from TRBV6-6 and TRBJ1-2; the D is unclear. V was clipped by 5 bases and J by 4 bases, with 17 bases between them. Per the germline V gene, CDR1 is MNHNY and CDR2 is SVGAGI (reference sequence). The length of the CDR3 is 15 residues. CDR3: CASSDPAGRFYGYTF. CDR3 nucleotide sequence: TGTGCCAGCAGTGACCCGGCGGGAAGGTTCTATGGCTACACCTTC.

The chain has TRBV6-2 or TRBV6-3 and TRBJ1-2; D uncertain. Trimming removed 6 bases from V and 8 bases from J, with 16 bases in between. This CDR3 is 13 amino acids long. Germline CDR1 is MNHEY and CDR2 is SVGEGT. Written as DNA, the CDR3 is TGTGCCAGCAGCCCGTCCCACATCTCCGGCTACACCTTC. Protein sequence: CASSPSHISGYTF.

The sample holds many counts of this clonotype. This chain connects TRBV21-1 to TRBJ1-2. TRBV21-1 represents a pseudogene. The CDR3 spans 13 residues. CDR3 loop: CASSTARGYGYTF. DNA for the CDR3: TGTGCCAGCAGCACGGCCCGCGGCTATGGCTACACCTTC.

This clonotype appeared a few times. The rearrangement uses TRBV9 and TRBJ2-3, with TRBD2 as a possible D gene (6 bases). Between the trimmed V and J ends, which lost 4 bases and 2 bases, there was a span of 17 bases. Germline V gives CDR1 SGDLS, CDR2 YYNGEE. The CDR3 spans 16 residues. This CDR3 is CASSRSGLRATDTQYF. The CDR3 region has the DNA TGTGCCAGCAGCCGCAGCGGGCTCCGAGCCACAGATACGCAGTATTTT.

This chain links TRBV2 with TRBJ2-7; D uncertain. CDR1 and CDR2 (germline): SNHLY, FYNNEI. The CDR3 loop spans 13 amino acids. Deletions cut 7 bases from V and 4 bases from J, with 14 bases between. This CDR3 reads CASNGQTPYEQYF. The DNA for the CDR3 is TGTGCCAGCAACGGGCAGACACCGTACGAGCAGTACTTC. Filled out from reference TRBV2 and TRBJ2-7, the complete variable domain reads EPEVTQTPSHQVTQMGQEVILRCVPISNHLYFYWYRQILGQKVEFLVSFYNNEISEKSEIFDDQFSVERPDGSNFTLKIRSTKLEDSAMYFCASNGQTPYEQYFGPGTRLTVT.

This clonotype has more than one count but fewer than ten. The CDR3 loop is CASSLEGAGLGGEQYF. DNA of the CDR3: TGTGCCAGCAGTTTAGAGGGAGCGGGGTTAGGGGGCGAGCAGTACTTC. The gene calls are TRBV27 and TRBJ2-7, with D perhaps TRBD2 (7 bases). The CDR3 length is 16 residues. The germline V gene encodes CDR1 MNHEY and CDR2 SMNVEV (reference sequence). V lost 2 bases and J 6 bases, leaving 20 bases between the germline ends.

This clonotype has a count of ten or more. The chain joins TRBV9 to TRBJ1-2; the match to TRBD1 covers 9 bases. After removal of 3 bases from V and 1 base from J, the junction contained 16 bases not matched to a gene. CDR3 size: 19 residues. Germline V CDR1 and CDR2: SGDLS, YYNGEE. CDR3 region: CASSGSGTGTMPYNYGYTF. In DNA form, the CDR3 reads TGTGCCAGCAGCGGCAGTGGGACAGGGACAATGCCTTATAACTATGGCTACACCTTC.